This T cell receptor (beta chain) is from a study of OX40 agonist ivuxolimab in advanced cancers. A note on the overall study: Ivuxolimab was an agonistic, fully human IgG2 monoclonal antibody directed against OX40 (CD134), a costimulatory receptor. In the dose-escalation cohort, roughly 80% of patients were male, and the mean age was approximately 55 years, with a range of roughly 23 to 85. Intravenous ivuxolimab was administered to patients every 2 weeks at six dose levels: 0.01, 0.1, 0.3, 1.5, 3 and 10 mg/kg. Patients were allowed to have had prior anti-PD-1, anti-PD-L1 or anti-CTLA-4 therapy, and approximately 40% of the dose-escalation patients had previously received checkpoint inhibitors. Of the approximately 54 dose-escalation patients, hepatocellular carcinoma was present in roughly 19, melanoma in roughly 15, renal cell carcinoma in 9 and head and neck cancer in 9. Three dose-escalation patients achieved partial responses, one with hepatocellular carcinoma and two with cutaneous melanoma. The paper describes the monotherapy dose-escalation part (N ≈ 52 patients) of the phase I trial of ivuxolimab. The purpose of peripheral TCRbeta sequencing was to test whether ivuxolimab changed TCR sequence diversity and led to clonal T-cell expansion.

Trimming costs V 5 bases and J 0 bases, and their ends lie 16 bases apart. Taken from cysteine to phenylalanine, the CDR3 has 16 residues. Only the CDR3 portion is preserved as DNA: 48 bases, with reading frame beginning at the first base. In the germline V gene (reference sequence), CDR1 corresponds to SEHNR and CDR2 to FQNEAQ. Concerning this clone itself: Its specific antigen is unknown. Nothing much larger sits one base from this clone, and base qualities are not available.

The research as a whole found: Low levels of normalized T-cell clonal expansion were also seen in some nonresponding patients. At doses of 0.1 to 3.0 mg/kg, clonal expansion of both CD4+ and CD8+ T cells in blood was seen between baseline and week 6. Partial responders in the 0.1-3.0 mg/kg groups had among the lowest normalized peripheral clonal expansion, especially among CD8+ T cells. The antigen specificity of the clonally expanded peripheral T cells was not determined. After ivuxolimab, expanded clones were on average more numerous among CD8+ T cells than among CD4+ T cells.

Patients with a history of autoimmune disease or receiving systemic immunosuppression were excluded from the trial. Peripheral blood for TCR sequencing was collected from all dose cohorts at baseline, on cycle 4 day 1, and on cycle 7 day 1. The samples were drawn from a first-in-human, open-label, multicenter phase I dose-escalation trial of ivuxolimab. Adults with locally advanced or metastatic head and neck squamous cell, hepatocellular, melanoma or renal cell carcinoma were enrolled in the trial. Before TCR sequencing, CD4+ T cells and CD8+ T cells were sorted from peripheral blood as separate populations. Genomic DNA was isolated from the sorted cells so that the TCRbeta CDR3 region could be sequenced. The immunoSEQ Assay was used to sequence the TCRbeta CDR3 regions. Drawn from immuneACCESS, this table holds only the in-frame rearrangements with V and J called that TCRdb kept. Clones are partly lost; checked studies trace under half to an unresolved V gene and leave the rest unexplained. This sample has 55,000 to 60,000 clones in its table, and about 93% of those were observed once. The leading ten clones occupy more than 15% of the sample.

The V gene is TRBV7-9 and the J gene is TRBJ1-1; the D gene is unclear. The specimen comprised CD4+ or CD8+ T cells sorted from blood, sampled in a trial of the OX40 agonist ivuxolimab. The clonotype was recovered from an adult with an advanced solid tumor such as melanoma, head and neck, liver or kidney cancer. The sequence in DNA is TGTGCCAGCAGCACGCGACCAGGATCGATGAACACTGAAGCTTTCTTT. Its protein is CASSTRPGSMNTEAFF.